This note documents a single T cell receptor (beta chain) sequence. The antigen is unknown. The same CDR3 can be traced to other DNA sequences in this sample. The deep-level immunoSEQ assay was used. Clones were read by immunoSEQ multiplex PCR, and TCRdb kept only the in-frame ones, dropping some. The profile shows about 680,000 clones, 92% of them singletons. The record originates from a study of shared clonotypes between healthy human individuals. Looked up from germline, CDR1 is SGDLS and CDR2 is YYNGEE. The V end lost 2 bases, the J end lost 1 base, and 7 bases lay between the germline ends. This CDR3 has 15 residues. The naive CD8 fraction comprised CD45RO-negative cells positively selected for CCR7 and excluded terminally differentiated effector memory CD45RA+ cells. Study-wide results and limits: Non-shared clonotypes had lower generation probabilities than those shared by all four donors. Roughly 5.3% of naive CD4 clonotypes were common to a few donors. Naive subsets usually exceeded memory subsets in estimated richness.

The chain links TRBV9 to TRBJ2-6; D tentatively reads TRBD1 or TRBD2 (5 bases each). Sequencing was performed on naive CD8+ T cells sorted from blood. The receptor was derived from a man aged 30-40 years in good health. The CDR3 nucleotides are TGTGCCAGCAGCGTTTGGGGGTCTGGGGCCAACGTCCTGACTTTC. It specifies CASSVWGSGANVLTF.